Each of the 2 T cell receptor beta chains below was sequenced from the same sample in a study of T cell responses to AZD1222 COVID-19 vaccine. TCRdb keeps only in-frame clones here, not all; method: immunoSEQ multiplex PCR. Of approximately 61,000 clones in the sample, over 75% were seen once. The specimen was peripheral blood, collected 28 days after the second AZD1222 dose. These receptors all stem from an adult who received the AZD1222 COVID-19 vaccine.

V usage is TRBV29-1 and J usage is TRBJ1-2; 7 positions match TRBD1. The CDR3 is 12 residues long. V was pared by 5 bases and J by 11 bases, with 11 bases of the junction left unmatched. Looked up from germline, CDR1 is SQVTM and CDR2 is ANQGSEA. This chain's CDR3 is CSVLSPGGRYTF. CDR3 sequence (DNA): TGCAGCGTTTTATCCCCAGGGGGACGGTACACCTTC.

V is TRBV6-1 and J is TRBJ2-2; tentative D call: TRBD2 (6 bases). Germline-derived CDR1 and CDR2 are MNHNS and SASEGT. The CDR3 sequence is 19 residues long. V lost 2 bases and J lost 7, with 26 bases in between. CDR3 sequence (DNA): TGTGCCAGCAGTGAACTCCTTTTTCCGCGCGGGAAAGTGGGCGGGGAGCTGTTTTTT. The encoded protein is CASSELLFPRGKVGGELFF.